These T cell receptor beta chains were read from a single sample in a study of beta chain features in type 1 diabetes. Profiling relied on immunoSEQ multiplex PCR, and the TCRdb table lists in-frame clones only, not all of them. The table records hundreds of thousands of clones, around 8.5% of them present only once. Sequencing input: central memory CD4+ T cells from blood. These receptor sequences come from a man younger than 40 with type 1 diabetes. The CDR3 runs from the conserved cysteine through the conserved F or W. The D gene is left open where the match is weak. The size entry is marked missing in some rows and otherwise reads once, few, many or a size class.

>-|-|TRBJ2-3|TRBV2
CASSGAGGTDTQYF
TGTGCCAGCAGTGGGGCGGGTGGCACAGATACGCAGTATTTT
>-|-|TRBJ2-7|TRBV28
CASRRGYEQYF
TGTGCCAGCAGGAGGGGGTACGAGCAGTACTTC
>-|-|TRBJ1-2|TRBV6-5
CASSMDSNPNYGYTF
TGTGCCAGCAGTATGGACAGCAATCCTAACTATGGCTACACCTTC
>-|-|TRBJ2-1|TRBV27
CASSFGQNEQFF
TGTGCCAGCAGTTTCGGGCAGAATGAGCAGTTCTTC
>-|TRBD1|TRBJ2-5|TRBV11-2
CASSLGTEKTQYF
TGTGCCAGCAGCTTGGGGACAGAGAAGACCCAGTACTTC
>few|TRBD1|TRBJ1-1|TRBV11-2
CASSLDEEGGPDTEAFF
TGTGCCAGCAGCTTAGATGAGGAAGGGGGCCCTGACACTGAAGCTTTCTTT
>many|-|TRBJ2-5|TRBV7-2
CASSFDRETQYF
TGTGCCAGCAGCTTTGATAGAGAGACCCAGTACTTC
>few|-|TRBJ2-5|TRBV28
CASIEGVEETQYF
TGTGCCAGCATCGAAGGGGTGGAAGAGACCCAGTACTTC
>few|TRBD1|TRBJ2-5|TRBV7-9
CASSHTYSTGTETQYF
TGCGCCAGCAGCCATACATACTCGACAGGGACGGAGACCCAGTACTTC
>-|TRBD2|TRBJ2-1|TRBV6-5
CASSRAGLASNEQFF
TGTGCCAGCAGTCGTGCGGGACTAGCGTCCAATGAGCAGTTCTTC
>-|-|TRBJ2-2|TRBV7-2
CASITLRATGELFF
TGTGCCAGCATCACTCTGCGAGCTACCGGGGAGCTGTTTTTT
>-|-|TRBJ2-5|TRBV15
CATSRDSGWETQYF
TGTGCCACCAGCAGAGATTCAGGGTGGGAGACCCAGTACTTC
>few|TRBD1|TRBJ1-6|TRBV4-3
CASSQAAGQYNSPLHF
TGCGCCAGCAGCCAAGCTGCGGGACAGTATAATTCACCCCTCCACTTT
>-|TRBD1|TRBJ1-1|TRBV19
CASSVQQGATEAFF
TGTGCCAGTAGTGTTCAACAGGGGGCAACTGAAGCTTTCTTT
>few|-|TRBJ1-4|TRBV30
CAWTQQGFCEKLFF
TGTGCCTGGACGCAACAAGGGTTTTGCGAAAAACTGTTTTTT
>-|-|TRBJ1-1|TRBV5-4
CASSLRDGNTEAFF
TGTGCCAGCAGCTTGAGGGACGGGAACACTGAAGCTTTCTTT
>-|-|TRBJ1-1|TRBV30
CAWRRRENTEAFF
TGTGCCTGGAGACGCAGGGAGAACACTGAAGCTTTCTTT
>few|TRBD2|TRBJ2-1|TRBV25-1
CASSALTSGYNEQFF
TGTGCCAGCAGTGCGTTGACTAGCGGCTACAATGAGCAGTTCTTC
>few|TRBD2|TRBJ2-5|TRBV2
CASSEVAGGLQETQYF
TGTGCCAGCAGTGAAGTAGCGGGGGGCCTACAAGAGACCCAGTACTTC
>few|-|TRBJ2-7|TRBV7-2
CASSLGGGAGEQYF
TGTGCCAGCAGCTTAGGTGGTGGGGCGGGCGAGCAGTACTTC
>-|TRBD1|TRBJ1-2|TRBV11-3
CASSPRDRRNYGYTF
TGTGCCAGCAGCCCGAGGGACAGGCGCAACTATGGCTACACCTTC
>few|TRBD2|TRBJ2-3|TRBV4-1
CASSPMSGGSTDTQYF
TGCGCCAGCAGCCCCATGTCGGGGGGGAGCACAGATACGCAGTATTTT
>-|-|TRBJ1-6|TRBV5-1
CASSLAERGDQSPLHF
TGCGCCAGCAGCTTGGCCGAACGGGGGGACCAATCACCCCTCCACTTT
>-|TRBD1|TRBJ2-7|TRBV28
CASSAGTGVTYEQYF
TGTGCCAGCAGTGCCGGGACAGGAGTTACCTACGAGCAGTACTTC
>-|-|TRBJ2-6|TRBV11-2
CASGLLWSGANVLTF
TGTGCCAGCGGTCTTTTGTGGTCTGGGGCCAACGTCCTGACTTTC
>few|-|TRBJ1-2|TRBV30
CAWSVPLDSGEYGYTF
TGTGCCTGGAGTGTACCATTGGACTCAGGCGAGTATGGCTACACCTTC
>many|-|TRBJ1-1|TRBV28
CASSRTVNTEAFF
TGTGCCAGCAGTCGGACAGTGAACACTGAAGCTTTCTTT
>-|TRBD1|TRBJ2-7|TRBV7-9
CASSLAGGQVEQYF
TGTGCCAGCAGCTTAGCAGGGGGCCAAGTCGAGCAGTACTTC
>-|TRBD2|TRBJ2-5|TRBV9
CASSVAGGERETQYF
TGTGCCAGCAGCGTAGCGGGGGGAGAAAGAGAGACCCAGTACTTC
>-|TRBD2|TRBJ2-3|TRBV7-9
CASSLVLAGRTDTQYF
TGTGCCAGCAGCTTGGTACTAGCGGGGCGGACAGATACGCAGTATTTT
>-|TRBD1|TRBJ1-6|TRBV27
CASSLSGRGTSPLHF
TGTGCCAGCAGTTTATCGGGCAGGGGGACTTCACCCCTCCACTTT
>-|TRBD1|TRBJ1-2|TRBV2
CASSRQGPNYGYTF
TGTGCCAGCAGTAGACAGGGACCTAACTATGGCTACACCTTC
>-|TRBD1|TRBJ2-5|TRBV5-1
CASSLKGARETQYF
TGCGCCAGCAGCTTGAAGGGGGCGCGGGAGACCCAGTACTTC
>-|-|TRBJ2-1|TRBV9
CASSDGGPSYNEQFF
TGTGCCAGCAGCGATGGGGGGCCGAGTTACAATGAGCAGTTCTTC
>-|-|TRBJ2-7|TRBV7-9
CASSLATTAWYEQYF
TGTGCCAGCAGCTTAGCGACGACTGCCTGGTACGAGCAGTACTTC
>few|-|TRBJ2-1|TRBV6-6
CASSYSNGVSYNEQFF
TGTGCCAGCAGTTACTCGAACGGGGTCTCCTACAATGAGCAGTTCTTC
>few|-|TRBJ1-1|TRBV11-2
CASSPQGRGTNTEAFF
TGTGCCAGCAGCCCCCAAGGTAGAGGGACGAACACTGAAGCTTTCTTT
>few|TRBD1|TRBJ1-1|TRBV7-9
CASSPQTGRAEAFF
TGTGCCAGCAGCCCACAGACAGGGCGGGCTGAAGCTTTCTTT
>many|-|TRBJ2-3|TRBV7-2
CASSPRRADTQYF
TGTGCCAGCAGCCCTAGACGGGCAGATACGCAGTATTTT
>many|-|TRBJ2-7|TRBV28
CASSLAGKAYEQYF
TGTGCCAGCAGTTTAGCAGGGAAGGCCTACGAGCAGTACTTC
>-|-|TRBJ1-2|TRBV2
CASSDDYNYTF
TGTGCCAGCAGTGATGATTACAACTACACCTTC
>-|-|TRBJ1-6|TRBV29-1
CSVSVSGRYSPLHF
TGCAGCGTTTCGGTTTCGGGGAGATATTCACCCCTCCACTTT
>-|-|TRBJ2-7|TRBV27
CASSPSRAATTYEQYF
TGTGCCAGCAGTCCTAGCCGGGCGGCGACTACCTACGAGCAGTACTTC
>few|-|TRBJ2-5|TRBV5-1
CASSLDSQETQYF
TGCGCCAGCAGCTTGGACAGCCAAGAGACCCAGTACTTC
>few|TRBD2|TRBJ2-3|TRBV10-1
CASRGGGTDTQYF
TGCGCCAGCCGGGGGGGCGGCACAGATACGCAGTATTTT
>-|-|TRBJ1-5|TRBV2
CASGKTAVYSNQPQHF
TGTGCCAGCGGAAAGACAGCGGTCTATAGCAATCAGCCCCAGCATTTT
>few|TRBD1|TRBJ2-3|TRBV19
CASRRTGVITDTQYF
TGTGCCAGTAGGAGGACAGGGGTGATCACAGATACGCAGTATTTT
>-|-|TRBJ1-1|TRBV10-3
CAISEPPGKLDTEAFF
TGTGCCATCAGTGAACCCCCAGGGAAATTGGACACTGAAGCTTTCTTT
>few|-|TRBJ2-5|TRBV5-4
CASGGGHVEETQYF
TGTGCCAGCGGGGGGGGCCATGTTGAAGAGACCCAGTACTTC
>-|TRBD1|TRBJ1-1|TRBV2
CASSTGQGSTEAFF
TGTGCCAGCAGTACAGGACAGGGCAGCACTGAAGCTTTCTTT